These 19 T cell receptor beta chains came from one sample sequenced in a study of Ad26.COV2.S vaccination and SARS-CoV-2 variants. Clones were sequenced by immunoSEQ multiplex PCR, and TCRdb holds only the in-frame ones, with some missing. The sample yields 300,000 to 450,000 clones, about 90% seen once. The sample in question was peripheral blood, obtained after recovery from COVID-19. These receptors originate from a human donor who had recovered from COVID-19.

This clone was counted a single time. The CDR3 DNA follows: TGTGCCAGCAGCTTATCCAGGGAAGAAGCTTTCTTT. Protein: CASSLSREEAFF. The V and J genes are TRBV7-9 and TRBJ1-1; TRBD1 might be the D (5 bases). The CDR3 totals 12 residues. The germline CDR1 and CDR2 sequences are SEHNR and FQNEAQ (reference sequence). V gave up 2 bases and J gave up 8 bases, with 9 bases separating them.

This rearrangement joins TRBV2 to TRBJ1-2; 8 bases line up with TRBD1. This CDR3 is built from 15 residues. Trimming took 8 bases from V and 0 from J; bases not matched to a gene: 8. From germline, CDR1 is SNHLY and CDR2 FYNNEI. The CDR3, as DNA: TGTGCCAGCCGGGGTCAGGGGGCGTCTAACTATGGCTACACCTTC. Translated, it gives CASRGQGASNYGYTF.

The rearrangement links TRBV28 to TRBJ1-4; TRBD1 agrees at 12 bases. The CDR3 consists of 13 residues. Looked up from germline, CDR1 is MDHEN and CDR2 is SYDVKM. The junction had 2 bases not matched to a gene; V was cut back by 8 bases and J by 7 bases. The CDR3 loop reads CASGTGGSEKLFF. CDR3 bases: TGTGCCAGCGGGACAGGGGGCAGTGAAAAACTGTTTTTT.

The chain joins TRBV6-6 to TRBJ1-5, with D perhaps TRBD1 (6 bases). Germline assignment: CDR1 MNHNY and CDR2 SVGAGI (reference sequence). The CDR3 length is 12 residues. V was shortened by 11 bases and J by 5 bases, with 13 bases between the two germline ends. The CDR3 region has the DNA TGTGCCGTCCAACAGGGAGATCAGCCCCAGCATTTT. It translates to CAVQQGDQPQHF.

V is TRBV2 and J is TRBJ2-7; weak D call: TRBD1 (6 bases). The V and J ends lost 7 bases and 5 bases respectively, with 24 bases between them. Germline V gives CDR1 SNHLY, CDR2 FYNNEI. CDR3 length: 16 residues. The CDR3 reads CASTGLRTESIDEQYF. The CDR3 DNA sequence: TGTGCCAGCACCGGATTACGGACAGAAAGTATCGACGAGCAGTACTTC. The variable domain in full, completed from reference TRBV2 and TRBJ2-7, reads EPEVTQTPSHQVTQMGQEVILRCVPISNHLYFYWYRQILGQKVEFLVSFYNNEISEKSEIFDDQFSVERPDGSNFTLKIRSTKLEDSAMYFCASTGLRTESIDEQYFGPGTRLTVT.

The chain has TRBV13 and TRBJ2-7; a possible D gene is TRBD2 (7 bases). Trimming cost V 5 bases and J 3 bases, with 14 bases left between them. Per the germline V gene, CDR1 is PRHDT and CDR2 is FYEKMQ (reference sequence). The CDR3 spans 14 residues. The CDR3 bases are TGTGCCAGCAGCCGGGGGGACACCTTCTACGAGCAGTACTTC. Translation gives CASSRGDTFYEQYF.

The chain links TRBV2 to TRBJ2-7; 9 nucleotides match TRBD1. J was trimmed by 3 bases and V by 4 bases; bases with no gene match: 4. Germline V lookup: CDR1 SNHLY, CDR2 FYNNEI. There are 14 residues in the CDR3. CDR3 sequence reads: CASSARTGVYEQYF. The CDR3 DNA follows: TGTGCCAGCAGTGCGAGGACAGGGGTCTACGAGCAGTACTTC. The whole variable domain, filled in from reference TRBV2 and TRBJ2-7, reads EPEVTQTPSHQVTQMGQEVILRCVPISNHLYFYWYRQILGQKVEFLVSFYNNEISEKSEIFDDQFSVERPDGSNFTLKIRSTKLEDSAMYFCASSARTGVYEQYFGPGTRLTVT.

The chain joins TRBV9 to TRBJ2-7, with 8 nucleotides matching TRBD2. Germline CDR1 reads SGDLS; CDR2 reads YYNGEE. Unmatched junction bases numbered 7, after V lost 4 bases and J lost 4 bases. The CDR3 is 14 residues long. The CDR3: CASSRGSGVYEQYF. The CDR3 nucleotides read TGTGCCAGCAGCCGGGGTAGCGGGGTATACGAGCAGTACTTC. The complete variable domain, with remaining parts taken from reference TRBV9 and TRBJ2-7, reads DSGVTQTPKHLITATGQRVTLRCSPRSGDLSVYWYQQSLDQGLQFLIQYYNGEERAKGNILERFSAQQFPDLHSELNLSSLELGDSALYFCASSRGSGVYEQYFGPGTRLTVT.

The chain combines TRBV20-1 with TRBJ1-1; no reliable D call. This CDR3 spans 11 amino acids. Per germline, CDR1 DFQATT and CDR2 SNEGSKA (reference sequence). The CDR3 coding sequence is TGCAGCGTGGAGAAGAACACTGAAGCTTTCTTT. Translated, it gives CSVEKNTEAFF.

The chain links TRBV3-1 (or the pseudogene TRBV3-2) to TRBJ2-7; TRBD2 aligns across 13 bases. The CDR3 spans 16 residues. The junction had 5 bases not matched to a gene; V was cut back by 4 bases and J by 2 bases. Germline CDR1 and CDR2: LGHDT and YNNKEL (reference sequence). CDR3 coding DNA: TGTGCCAGCAGCCCAACTAGCGGGGGGGCCCCCTACGAGCAGTACTTC. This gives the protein CASSPTSGGAPYEQYF.

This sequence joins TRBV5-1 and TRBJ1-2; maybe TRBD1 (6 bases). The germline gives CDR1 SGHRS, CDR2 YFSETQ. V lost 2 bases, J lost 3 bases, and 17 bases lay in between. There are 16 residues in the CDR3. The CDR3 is CASSFGQTLADYGYTF. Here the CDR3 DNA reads TGCGCCAGCAGCTTCGGACAGACACTAGCTGACTATGGCTACACCTTC. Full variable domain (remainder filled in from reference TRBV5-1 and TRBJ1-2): KAGVTQTPRYLIKTRGQQVTLSCSPISGHRSVSWYQQTPGQGLQFLFEYFSETQRNKGNFPGRFSGRQFSNSRSEMNVSTLELGDSALYLCASSFGQTLADYGYTFGSGTRLTVV.

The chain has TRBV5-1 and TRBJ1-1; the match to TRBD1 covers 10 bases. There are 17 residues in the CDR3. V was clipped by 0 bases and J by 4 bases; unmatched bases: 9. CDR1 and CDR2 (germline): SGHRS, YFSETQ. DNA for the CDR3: TGCGCCAGCAGCTTGGGGGACAGGGGACCTCGGGGCACTGAAGCTTTCTTT. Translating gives CASSLGDRGPRGTEAFF.

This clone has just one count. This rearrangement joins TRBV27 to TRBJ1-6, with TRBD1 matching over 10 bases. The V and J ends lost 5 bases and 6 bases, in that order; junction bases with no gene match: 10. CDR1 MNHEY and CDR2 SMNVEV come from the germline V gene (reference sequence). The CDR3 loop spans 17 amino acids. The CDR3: CASSPRQGAIVNSPLHF. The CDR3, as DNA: TGTGCCAGCAGTCCGCGACAGGGGGCGATCGTTAATTCACCCCTCCACTTT.

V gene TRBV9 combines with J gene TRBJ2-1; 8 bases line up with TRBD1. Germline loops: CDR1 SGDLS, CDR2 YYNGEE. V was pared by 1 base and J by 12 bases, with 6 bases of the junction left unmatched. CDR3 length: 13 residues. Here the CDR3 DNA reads TGTGCCAGCAGCGTACAGGGGGCGGCTGGGCAGTTCTTC. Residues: CASSVQGAAGQFF.

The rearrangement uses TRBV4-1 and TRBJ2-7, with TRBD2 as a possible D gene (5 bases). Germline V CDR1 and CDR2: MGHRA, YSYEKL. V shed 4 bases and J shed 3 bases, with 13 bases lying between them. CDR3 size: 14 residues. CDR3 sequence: CASSPLGKGYEQYF. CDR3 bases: TGCGCCAGCAGCCCCCTCGGGAAGGGCTACGAGCAGTACTTC.

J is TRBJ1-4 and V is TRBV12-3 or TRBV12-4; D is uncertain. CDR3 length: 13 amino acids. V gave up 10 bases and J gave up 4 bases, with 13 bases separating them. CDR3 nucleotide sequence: TGTGCCATCAAAAAGTGGGGTAATGAAAAACTGTTTTTT. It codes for CAIKKWGNEKLFF.

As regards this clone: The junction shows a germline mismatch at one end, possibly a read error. The CDR3 DNA reads as TGTGCTAGCAGCTTAGAGGCTAGCGGGGGCAAAAATGAGCAGTTCTTC. Translation: CASSLEASGGKNEQFF. The chain recombines TRBV7-7 with TRBJ2-1; 10 bases fit TRBD2. Looked up from germline, CDR1 is SSHAT and CDR2 is FNYEAQ (reference sequence). The CDR3 totals 16 residues. The whole variable domain, remainder taken from reference TRBV7-7 and TRBJ2-1, is GAGVSQSPRYKVTKRGQDVTLRCDPISSHATLYWYQQALGQGPEFLTYFNYEAQPDKSGLPSDRFSAERPEGSISTLTIQRTEQRDSAMYRCASSLEASGGKNEQFFGPGTRLTVL.

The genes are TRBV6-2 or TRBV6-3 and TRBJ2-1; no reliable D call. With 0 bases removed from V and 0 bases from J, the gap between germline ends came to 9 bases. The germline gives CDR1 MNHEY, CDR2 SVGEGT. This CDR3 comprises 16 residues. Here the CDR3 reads CASSYSHSSSYNEQFF. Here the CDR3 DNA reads TGTGCCAGCAGTTACTCGCACTCTAGCTCCTACAATGAGCAGTTCTTC.

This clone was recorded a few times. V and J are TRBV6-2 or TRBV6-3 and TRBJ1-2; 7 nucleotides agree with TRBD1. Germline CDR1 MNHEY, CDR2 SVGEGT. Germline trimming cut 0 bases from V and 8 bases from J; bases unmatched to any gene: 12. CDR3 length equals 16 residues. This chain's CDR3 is CASSYSRQGMNLGYTF. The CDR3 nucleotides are TGTGCCAGCAGTTACTCGAGACAGGGTATGAACTTGGGCTACACCTTC.